Below are 27 T cell receptor beta chains sequenced from a single sample in a study of T cells in Graves' hyperthyroidism and ophthalmopathy. Amplified TCR beta CDR3 regions derived from RNA transcripts. A set of HTBI primers served as the primers for a first-round RT-PCR of the TCR CDR3. TCRdb reanalysed the multiplex PCR reads using MiXCR and keeps one entry per CDR3 protein. The table has over 500,000 distinct CDR3 sequences, 46% seen once. Sequenced: peripheral blood or thyroid tissue (not recorded which). These receptors were collected from an adult woman with Graves' disease, either hyperthyroidism or ophthalmopathy (not recorded which).

In this sample, this clonotype turned up a few times. CDR3 amino acids: CATSTQRGGRTGELFF. DNA for the CDR3: TGTGCCACCAGCACCCAAAGGGGAGGGAGAACCGGGGAGCTGTTTTTT. The chain uses TRBV15 and TRBJ2-2; 7 nucleotides align to TRBD2. The V segment lost 4 bases and the J segment 5 bases; nucleotides outside the gene matches: 10. The CDR3 totals 16 residues. Germline V CDR1 and CDR2: LNHNV, YYDKDF (reference sequence).

The chain recombines TRBV7-9 with TRBJ1-1; D remains ambiguous. CDR3 size: 13 residues. Germline values: CDR1 SEHNR, CDR2 FQNEAQ (reference sequence). The DNA of the CDR3 is TGTGCTATATCGTTCCGTGGGGACACTGAAGCTTTCTTT. Its protein is CAISFRGDTEAFF.

Many counts were recorded for this clonotype. The chain links TRBV29-1 to TRBJ2-5, with D possibly TRBD1 on 5 matching bases. The V gene lost 1 base and the J gene lost 3 bases, with 12 bases spanning the gap. This CDR3 contains 14 residues. The germline CDR1 and CDR2 sequences are SQVTM and ANQGSEA. The CDR3 nucleotides are TGCAGCGTTGAAGGCGGCAGGGCGGAAGAGACCCAGTACTTC. It yields the protein CSVEGGRAEETQYF.

As concerns this clonotype: Here the CDR3 omits its conserved ending phenylalanine or tryptophan, so a read error is the likely source. The limits of the CDR3 on the DNA are not certain, so only TCRdb's listed CDR3 is given. V usage is TRBV7-9 and J usage is TRBJ1-2. The CDR3 is made up of 10 amino acids, end residues included. Germline V gives CDR1 SEHNR, CDR2 FQNEAQ (reference sequence). Here the CDR3 reads CASSLVARGS.

The genes are TRBV29-1 and TRBJ2-7; D is unclear. V was trimmed by 7 bases and J by 1 base, leaving 14 bases between them. Germline V gene lookup returns CDR1 SQVTM and CDR2 ANQGSEA. The CDR3 extends over 13 amino acids. CDR3 DNA: TGCAGCGCCCGGACGTTCTCGTCCTACGAGCAGTACTTC. Translation: CSARTFSSYEQYF.

Worth noting for this clonotype: At one boundary the junction diverges from the germline segment, which might be a read error. The chain has TRBV29-1 and TRBJ2-7, with a tentative D call TRBD2 (5 bases). Germline loops: CDR1 SQVTM, CDR2 ANQGSEA. The CDR3 covers 12 residues. The CDR3 loop is CSVDGDSGELYF. CDR3 nucleotides: TGCAGCGTTGACGGGGATTCCGGGGAGCTGTACTTC.

The chain joins TRBV11-2 to TRBJ1-2; 9 nucleotides line up with TRBD1. Germline V gives CDR1 SGHAT, CDR2 FQNNGV. The CDR3 extends over 15 amino acids. With 7 bases clipped from V and 0 bases from J, the junction kept 6 bases outside the gene matches. DNA for the CDR3: TGTGCCAGCACCGAAAGACAGGGGGCTAACTATGGCTACACCTTC. This encodes CASTERQGANYGYTF.

This chain joins TRBV24-1 and TRBJ2-5, with D possibly being TRBD1 or TRBD2 (5 bases each). Trimming took 11 bases from V and 2 from J, leaving 20 bases between them. The CDR3 totals 15 residues. Germline CDR1 KGHDR, CDR2 SFDVKD. CDR3 DNA: TGTGCCAGCAGCGATACCGGGACGGAGCAAGAGACCCAGTACTTC. Translating gives CASSDTGTEQETQYF.

The V and J genes are TRBV5-4 and TRBJ1-6; D might be TRBD1 (5 bases). Per germline, CDR1 SGHNT and CDR2 YYREEE (reference sequence). V was trimmed by 0 bases and J by 9 bases, leaving 13 bases between them. The CDR3 runs to 15 residues. The CDR3: CASSLGGGIGSPLHF. The CDR3, as DNA: TGTGCCAGCAGCTTGGGGGGGGGAATCGGTTCACCCCTCCACTTT.

In its sample, this clonotype was seen many times. The V call is TRBV6-1, the J call TRBJ2-5; D may correspond to TRBD1 or TRBD2 (5 bases each). The CDR3 has 14 amino acids. The germline CDR1 and CDR2 sequences are MNHNS and SASEGT. Trimming shortened V by 6 bases and J by 2 bases, and 13 bases separated the two germline ends. For the CDR3, the DNA is TGTGCCAGCAGGACCGGGACGGCTCAAGAGACCCAGTACTTC. It codes for CASRTGTAQETQYF.

The chain has TRBV11-2 and TRBJ2-7; 8 bases fit TRBD1. Germline lookup yields CDR1 SGHAT and CDR2 FQNNGV. The V segment lost 7 bases and the J segment 6 bases; nucleotides outside the gene matches: 11. The CDR3 covers 14 residues. CDR3 loop: CASTGGPSTSEQYF. CDR3 sequence (DNA): TGTGCCAGCACAGGGGGCCCCTCTACTAGCGAGCAGTACTTC.

The J gene is TRBJ1-5, the V gene TRBV3-1; weak D call: TRBD1 (6 bases). The CDR3 is made up of 16 amino acids. Germline V lookup: CDR1 LGHDT, CDR2 YNNKEL (reference sequence). Trimming left V 1 base short and J 3 bases short, with 13 bases between. As DNA, the CDR3 is TGTGCCAGCAGCCAAGGAACTACAGGGACCAATCAGCCCCAGCATTTT. As protein: CASSQGTTGTNQPQHF.

The chain employs TRBV6-2 or TRBV6-3 and TRBJ1-5; D is unresolved. The CDR3 totals 16 residues. From germline, CDR1 is MNHEY and CDR2 SVGEGT. Trimming left V 5 bases short and J 6 bases short, with 20 bases between. CDR3 bases: TGTGCCAGCAGTCATGGAGGGAGGGTAAGCGGTCAGCCCCAGCATTTT. Encoded protein: CASSHGGRVSGQPQHF.

This clonotype was observed a single time. The rearrangement links TRBV20-1 to TRBJ1-4; 8 bases map to TRBD1. Losses at the gene ends were 3 bases for V and 5 bases for J; bases not matched to a gene: 8. This CDR3 contains 15 residues. Germline V CDR1 and CDR2: DFQATT, SNEGSKA (reference sequence). The CDR3 DNA sequence: TGCAGTGCTAGTGACTGGACAGGGAGGAATGAAAAACTGTTTTTT. Its protein is CSASDWTGRNEKLFF.

There are many counts of this clonotype. The chain joins TRBV12-3 or TRBV12-4 to TRBJ2-2; tentatively, D is TRBD2 (5 bases). This CDR3 region has 13 residues. Trimming shortened V by 6 bases and J by 6 bases, and 11 bases separated the two germline ends. This CDR3 reads CASSPIAPGELFF. The CDR3 coding sequence is TGTGCCAGCAGCCCAATAGCGCCCGGGGAGCTGTTTTTT.

This clonotype has a count of ten or more. J is TRBJ2-7 and V is TRBV6-2 or TRBV6-3; 9 positions match TRBD1. V gave up 7 bases and J gave up 0 bases; unmatched junction bases: 10. Germline V CDR1 and CDR2: MNHEY, SVGEGT. CDR3 length: 16 residues. Here the CDR3 DNA reads TGTGCCAGCACCAAGCCGGGACAGGGACCCTCCTACGAGCAGTACTTC. It yields the protein CASTKPGQGPSYEQYF.

The CDR3 DNA reads as TGTGCCAGCAGCCCTCAGGGGATGGGAGAGACCCAGTACTTC. Residues: CASSPQGMGETQYF. The gene calls are TRBV5-6 and TRBJ2-5; a weak D match, TRBD1 (6 bases). Trimming stripped 4 bases from V and 4 bases from J, with 14 bases between. Germline CDR1 reads SGHDT; CDR2 reads YYEEEE. The CDR3 is 14 residues long. The full variable domain, with the rest looked up from reference TRBV5-6 and TRBJ2-5, is DAGVTQSPTHLIKTRGQQVTLRCSPKSGHDTVSWYQQALGQGPQFIFQYYEEEERQRGNFPDRFSGHQFPNYSSELNVNALLLGDSALYLCASSPQGMGETQYFGPGTRLLVL.

This clonotype was recorded many times. The rearrangement links TRBV12-3 or TRBV12-4 to TRBJ1-5, with TRBD1 matching 7 bases. V gave up 6 bases and J gave up 3 bases; unmatched junction bases: 8. CDR3 length: 15 amino acids. CDR3 nucleotides: TGTGCCAGCAGGAGGGGGCAAGCCGACAATCAGCCCCAGCATTTT. It encodes CASRRGQADNQPQHF.

The V and J genes are TRBV7-9 and TRBJ2-7; TRBD2 agrees at 14 bases. The ends lost 8 bases at V and 7 bases at J; junction bases unmatched: 7. The length of the CDR3 is 14 residues. Germline CDR1 SEHNR, CDR2 FQNEAQ (reference sequence). CDR3 protein: CASLTSGRDNEQYF. The DNA of the CDR3 is TGTGCCAGCCTGACTAGCGGGAGGGACAATGAGCAGTACTTC.

This sequence joins TRBV6-2 or TRBV6-3 and TRBJ2-7; TRBD2 aligns across 7 bases. Germline CDR1 and CDR2: MNHEY and SVGEGT. This CDR3 spans 13 amino acids. Losses at the gene ends were 10 bases for V and 2 bases for J; bases not matched to a gene: 8. The CDR3 region has the DNA TGTGCCACCAGGGAGGGAGGCCCCTACGAGCAGTACTTC. Protein product: CATREGGPYEQYF.

The rearrangement joins TRBV12-3 or TRBV12-4 to TRBJ1-1, with a possible D match to TRBD1 (5 bases). Trimming shortened V by 5 bases and J by 5 bases, and 15 bases separated the two germline ends. The CDR3 covers 14 residues. DNA for the CDR3: TGTGCCAGCAGTCCGCTTTGGGGGTATACTGAAGCTTTCTTT. Protein: CASSPLWGYTEAFF.

The rearrangement links TRBV24-1 to TRBJ2-5; maybe TRBD2 (5 bases). Germline values: CDR1 KGHDR, CDR2 SFDVKD. There are 17 residues in the CDR3. Trimming stripped 6 bases from V and 2 bases from J, with 21 bases between. CDR3 nucleotide sequence: TGTGCCACCAGTAATGCGGGTAACTGGAAGGAACAAGAGACCCAGTACTTC. The encoded protein is CATSNAGNWKEQETQYF.

The chain joins TRBV11-2 to TRBJ2-7, with 12 nucleotides matching TRBD2. V shed 4 bases and J 7 bases; nucleotides not matched to a gene: 14. Germline CDR1 reads SGHAT; CDR2 reads FQNNGV. The CDR3 is 17 residues long. This chain's CDR3 is CASSSGLAGYSTGEQYF. The CDR3 DNA sequence: TGTGCCAGCAGCTCCGGACTAGCGGGGTATTCCACCGGGGAGCAGTACTTC.

This clonotype was seen only once. This chain links TRBV7-3 with TRBJ1-6; D is ambiguous. The CDR3 totals 18 residues. Germline-derived CDR1 and CDR2 are SGHTA and FQGTGA. The V end lost 7 bases, the J end lost 0 bases, and 19 bases lay between the germline ends. Here the CDR3 DNA reads TGTGCCAGCATGCGCCCACTTGCCCAAAGCTCCTATAATTCACCCCTCCACTTT. Protein: CASMRPLAQSSYNSPLHF.

Many counts were recorded for this clonotype. This rearrangement joins TRBV6-4 to TRBJ1-5, with D uncertain. This CDR3 is 15 amino acids long. Germline V CDR1 and CDR2: MRHNA, SNTAGT. Deletions cut 6 bases from V and 10 bases from J, with 22 bases between. CDR3 DNA sequence: TGTGCCAGCAGCCCCAGTCCGGGCCACCTGGGTCCCCAGCATTTT. Its translation is CASSPSPGHLGPQHF.

This clonotype has a handful of counts. The chain combines TRBV20-1 with TRBJ2-5; 12 bases agree with TRBD2. This CDR3 has 15 amino acids. Germline CDR1 and CDR2: DFQATT and SNEGSKA (reference sequence). Trimming at V came to 5 bases and at J to 5 bases, leaving 9 bases not matched to a gene. CDR3 region: CSAGLAGLPGETQYF. The CDR3 DNA reads as TGCAGTGCTGGACTAGCGGGACTACCGGGGGAGACCCAGTACTTC.

This clonotype was seen ten or more times. A junction boundary mismatches the germline segment, possibly from a read error. The chain uses TRBV7-7 and TRBJ1-5, with 7 positions matching TRBD1. CDR3 length: 18 residues. Germline V lookup: CDR1 SSHAT, CDR2 FNYEAQ (reference sequence). This chain's CDR3 is CASSSGGGQIYSNQPQHF. The CDR3 nucleotides read TGTGCTAGCAGCTCAGGGGGGGGACAAATCTATAGCAATCAGCCCCAGCATTTT.